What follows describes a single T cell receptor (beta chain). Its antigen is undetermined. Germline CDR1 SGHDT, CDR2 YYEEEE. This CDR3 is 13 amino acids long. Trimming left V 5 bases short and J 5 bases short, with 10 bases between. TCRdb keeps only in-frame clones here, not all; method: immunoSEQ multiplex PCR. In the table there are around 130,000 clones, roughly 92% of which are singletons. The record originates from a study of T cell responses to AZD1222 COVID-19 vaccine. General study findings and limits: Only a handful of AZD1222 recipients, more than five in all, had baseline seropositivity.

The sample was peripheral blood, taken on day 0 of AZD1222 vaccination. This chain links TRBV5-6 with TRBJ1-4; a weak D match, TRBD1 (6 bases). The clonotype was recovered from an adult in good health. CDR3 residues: CASRRTVNEKLFF. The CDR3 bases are TGTGCCAGCAGACGGACAGTGAATGAAAAACTGTTTTTT.